This T cell receptor (beta chain) was captured by sequencing in a study of a mutant IDH1 vaccine in newly diagnosed glioma. In the study overall: Vaccinations were initiated 4-6 weeks following radiotherapy alone, or were given together with temozolomide cycles. A roughly 60% male, approximately 38% female split and a mean age of approximately 38 years characterized treated patients. The earlier regimen, radiotherapy, temozolomide, or both, was most often both.

Whole-study findings and limits: Changes in top peripheral clonotypes did not appear linked to pseudoprogression.

Losses at the gene ends were 0 bases for V and 4 bases for J; bases not matched to a gene: 5. CDR3 length: 15 residues. The germline CDR1 and CDR2 sequences are SGHVS and FNYEAQ. Sample time point: week 35, safety follow-up. Vaccinated patients received 300 ug of mutant IDH1 20-mer peptide per dose, with topical imiquimod. Libraries were prepared by immunoSEQ multiplex PCR; TCRdb keeps only in-frame clonotypes and omits some of them. The table lists about 31,000 clones, more than 75% of them singletons. Regarding this clone: Its antigen is undetermined.

The TCR comes from a woman aged 40 to 50 with glioma. The source was PBMCs, collected from a glioma patient whose treatment included an IDH1 peptide vaccine. The chain joins TRBV7-6 to TRBJ2-7; TRBD2 agrees at 8 bases. CDR3 nucleotides: TGTGCCAGCAGCTTAGCGAGCGGGGGATTTTACGAGCAGTACTTC. It codes for CASSLASGGFYEQYF.